Shown below are 18 T cell receptor beta chains from a single sample sequenced in a study of T-cell memory formation after mild COVID-19. TCRdb called the 5' RACE reads again in MiXCR, with one record for every CDR3 protein. The table has 200,000 to 300,000 distinct CDR3 sequences, over 9% seen once. Sequenced sample: PBMCs or a T cell subset sorted from them (not recorded which). These receptors were taken from a man aged 18 to 29 who had mild COVID-19 (a few samples of this study predate the infection). Cell type and time point are not known.

This clonotype was picked up a small number of times. The chain links TRBV4-1 to TRBJ2-7; D is uncertain. Trimming took off 4 bases at V and 7 bases at J, with 23 bases between the two ends. This CDR3 is built from 16 residues. Germline V gene sequence: CDR1 MGHRA, CDR2 YSYEKL. The CDR3 loop reads CASSPRRVGRKSEQYV. CDR3 DNA: TGCGCCAGCAGCCCCCGAAGGGTCGGCAGGAAATCTGAGCAGTACGTC.

This clonotype was seen more than once but under ten times. The CDR3 coding sequence is TGTGCCAGCAGTAGCCTTCCGGGGGCGGACCATCAGCCCCAGCATTTT. Protein sequence: CASSSLPGADHQPQHF. The rearrangement uses TRBV27 and TRBJ1-5; D possibly corresponds to TRBD1 (6 bases). The CDR3 runs to 16 residues. From germline, CDR1 is MNHEY and CDR2 SMNVEV (reference sequence). V lost 5 bases and J 5 bases, leaving 19 bases between the germline ends.

V is TRBV2 and J is TRBJ2-2; D may be TRBD2 (6 bases). The V and J ends lost 6 bases and 6 bases respectively, with 17 bases between them. Germline values: CDR1 SNHLY, CDR2 FYNNEI. The CDR3 runs to 15 residues. The CDR3 loop reads CASRGLAGGAGELFF. The DNA for the CDR3 is TGTGCCAGCAGGGGACTTGCCGGGGGAGCCGGGGAGCTGTTTTTT.

This clonotype has only a few counts. CDR3 nucleotides: TGTGCGATAGGACAGATGGATCAGCCCCAGCATTTT. As protein: CAIGQMDQPQHF. The chain is built from TRBV19 and TRBJ1-5; TRBD1 might be the D (6 bases). This CDR3 has 12 residues. Germline assignment: CDR1 LNHDA and CDR2 SQIVND (reference sequence).

V and J are TRBV7-8 and TRBJ2-7; 13 bases are a match to TRBD2. The CDR3 is made up of 13 amino acids. Per germline, CDR1 SGHVS and CDR2 FQNEAQ. The V and J ends lost 8 bases and 12 bases, in that order; junction bases with no gene match: 10. The CDR3 loop is CASLQGLAGYMYF. CDR3 coding DNA: TGTGCCAGCCTCCAGGGACTAGCGGGATACATGTACTTC.

The chain employs TRBV4-3 and TRBJ2-5, with D perhaps matching TRBD1 or TRBD2 (6 bases each). The CDR3 runs 15 residues. From germline, CDR1 is LGHNA and CDR2 YSLEER. Trimming stripped 0 bases from V and 5 bases from J, with 13 bases between. As DNA, the CDR3 is TGCGCCAGCAGCCAAGATAAGGGGGGCTGGGAGACCCAGTACTTC. This encodes CASSQDKGGWETQYF.

The gene calls are TRBV5-1 and TRBJ2-5; either TRBD1 or TRBD2 may supply D (6 bases each). CDR3 length: 15 amino acids. V was shortened by 2 bases and J by 4 bases, with 15 bases between the two germline ends. Germline lookup yields CDR1 SGHRS and CDR2 YFSETQ. CDR3 sequence (DNA): TGCGCCAGCAGCTTAAGTACAGGAGGGGGAGAGACCCAGTACTTC. Encoded protein: CASSLSTGGGETQYF.

The chain employs TRBV20-1 and TRBJ2-5, with a weak D call TRBD1 (6 bases). Germline V gene data show CDR1 as DFQATT and CDR2 as SNEGSKA (reference sequence). Between the trimmed V and J ends, which lost 1 base and 1 base, there was a span of 10 bases. This CDR3 has 14 amino acids. CDR3 in DNA: TGCAGTGCTAGAGGGGGGCTCGTCCAAGAGACCCAGTACTTC. Translated: CSARGGLVQETQYF.

This clonotype has only a few counts. The chain couples TRBV5-1 to TRBJ2-7; TRBD1 matches 9 bases. This CDR3 has 15 amino acids. V was pared by 4 bases and J by 3 bases, with 8 bases of the junction left unmatched. CDR1 is SGHRS, CDR2 YFSETQ, per germline. CDR3 loop: CASSIYPGQGYEQYF. Written as DNA, the CDR3 is TGCGCCAGCAGCATTTACCCGGGACAGGGCTACGAGCAGTACTTC.

The rearrangement joins TRBV12-3 or TRBV12-4 to TRBJ1-2, with 8 nucleotides matching TRBD1. With 9 bases clipped from V and 8 bases from J, the junction kept 5 bases outside the gene matches. The CDR3 consists of 11 residues. As DNA, the CDR3 is TGTGCCAGGAAGACAGGGGAGGGCTACACCTTC. Translation: CARKTGEGYTF.

This chain uses TRBV7-9 with TRBJ2-7, with 8 positions matching TRBD1. Per germline, CDR1 SEHNR and CDR2 FQNEAQ (reference sequence). CDR3 length equals 16 residues. With V trimmed by 5 bases and J by 1 base, 10 bases remained unmatched. CDR3 loop: CASSQSTGALSYEQYF. As DNA, the CDR3 is TGTGCCAGCAGCCAATCGACAGGGGCATTATCCTACGAGCAGTACTTC.

The J gene is TRBJ1-2, the V gene TRBV18; possibly TRBD1 for D (5 bases). The CDR3 has 15 amino acids. Deletions cut 3 bases from V and 2 bases from J, with 13 bases between. CDR1 KGHSH and CDR2 LQKENI come from the germline V gene. CDR3 sequence reads: CASSPNPDSNYGYTF. CDR3 coding DNA: TGTGCCAGCTCACCGAACCCCGACAGCAACTATGGCTACACCTTC.

The chain employs TRBV7-9 and TRBJ1-3, with a weak D call TRBD1 (5 bases). V was shortened by 3 bases and J by 0 bases, with 18 bases between the two germline ends. CDR1 and CDR2 (germline): SEHNR, FQNEAQ (reference sequence). The CDR3 length is 18 residues. In nucleotides, the CDR3 is TGTGCCAGCAGCTTGCCTAGGGACGTACTGACCTCTGGAAACACCATATATTTT. This encodes CASSLPRDVLTSGNTIYF.

This clonotype appeared a few times. This chain joins TRBV4-3 and TRBJ2-3, with a weak D call TRBD2 (5 bases). Germline V lookup: CDR1 LGHNA, CDR2 YSLEER. Trimming removed 0 bases from V and 3 bases from J, with 13 bases in between. The CDR3 length is 16 residues. Written as DNA, the CDR3 is TGCGCCAGCAGCCAAGATTCAGGAGGAAAAACAGATACGCAGTATTTT. Protein product: CASSQDSGGKTDTQYF.

This clonotype was recorded a few times. The J gene is TRBJ2-4, the V gene TRBV2; D is unclear. Germline lookup yields CDR1 SNHLY and CDR2 FYNNEI. The CDR3 spans 11 residues. V gave up 0 bases and J gave up 13 bases, with 7 bases separating them. In DNA form, the CDR3 reads TGTGCCAGCAGTGAAGCGACATGGCAGTACTTC. Its protein is CASSEATWQYF. The entire variable domain, with the rest obtained from reference TRBV2 and TRBJ2-4, is as follows: EPEVTQTPSHQVTQMGQEVILRCVPISNHLYFYWYRQILGQKVEFLVSFYNNEISEKSEIFDDQFSVERPDGSNFTLKIRSTKLEDSAMYFCASSEATWQYFGAGTRLSVL.

This clonotype was found a few times. This chain connects TRBV7-9 to TRBJ2-7; 7 bases align to TRBD1. The V segment lost 0 bases and the J segment 3 bases; nucleotides outside the gene matches: 14. The CDR3 totals 18 residues. Germline V CDR1 and CDR2: SEHNR, FQNEAQ (reference sequence). The CDR3 DNA sequence: TGTGCCAGCAGCTTAGCCGCTCCCTCCAGGGGGAAGGACTACGAGCAGTACTTC. Translation gives CASSLAAPSRGKDYEQYF.

This clonotype has only a few counts. The chain's CDR3 is CATSAALGIQETQYF. The DNA of the CDR3 is TGTGCCACCAGTGCCGCTCTTGGAATCCAAGAGACCCAGTACTTC. The gene calls are TRBV24-1 and TRBJ2-5; D unclear. CDR3 length equals 15 residues. V shed 5 bases and J shed 1 base, with 13 bases lying between them. Germline lookup yields CDR1 KGHDR and CDR2 SFDVKD.

The gene calls are TRBV3-1 and TRBJ2-2; possibly TRBD1 for D (5 bases). Trimming removed 2 bases from V and 2 bases from J, with 6 bases in between. The CDR3 contains 14 residues. Germline V gene lookup returns CDR1 LGHDT and CDR2 YNNKEL (reference sequence). In DNA, the CDR3 is TGTGCCAGCAGCCAACAGGGAAACACCGGGGAGCTGTTTTTT. This encodes CASSQQGNTGELFF.